The present T cell receptor (beta chain) was sequenced within a study of blood T cell repertoires in COVID-19. Trimming took 7 bases from V and 0 from J, leaving 18 bases between them. This CDR3 comprises 15 residues. Per germline, CDR1 SQVTM and CDR2 ANQGSEA. The data were produced by immunoSEQ multiplex PCR, yet TCRdb's version contains in-frame clones alone and is incomplete. Seen here are hundreds of thousands of clones, around 91% observed once, and the top ten hold 8% to 10%. The chain combines TRBV29-1 with TRBJ1-1, with D possibly being TRBD1 (5 bases). This receptor was taken from a woman between 40 and 50 years old who had recovered from COVID-19. The sample consisted of PBMCs or T cells enriched from blood (not recorded which). The CDR3 region has the DNA TGCAGCGGTAGGGGAGGGGAAGGTATGAACACTGAAGCTTTCTTT. Protein: CSGRGGEGMNTEAFF.